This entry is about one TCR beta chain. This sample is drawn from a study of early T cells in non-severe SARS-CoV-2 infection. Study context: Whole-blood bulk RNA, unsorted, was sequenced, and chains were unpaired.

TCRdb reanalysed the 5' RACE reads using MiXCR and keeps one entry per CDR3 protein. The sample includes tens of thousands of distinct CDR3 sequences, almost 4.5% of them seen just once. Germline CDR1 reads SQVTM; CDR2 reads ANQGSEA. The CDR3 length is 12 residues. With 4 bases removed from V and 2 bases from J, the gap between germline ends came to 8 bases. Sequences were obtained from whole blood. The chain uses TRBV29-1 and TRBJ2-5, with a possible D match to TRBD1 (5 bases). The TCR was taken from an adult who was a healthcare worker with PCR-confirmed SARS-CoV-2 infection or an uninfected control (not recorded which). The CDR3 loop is CSVGQTQETQYF. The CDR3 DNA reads TGCAGCGTTGGACAGACACAAGAGACCCAGTACTTC. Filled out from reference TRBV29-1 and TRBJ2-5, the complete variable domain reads SAVISQKPSRDICQRGTSLTIQCQVDSQVTMMFWYRQQPGQSLTLIATANQGSEATYESGFVIDKFPISRPNLTFSTLTVSNMSPEDSSIYLCSVGQTQETQYFGPGTRLLVL.